This T cell receptor beta chain is drawn from a study of T-cell memory formation after mild COVID-19. This clonotype was detected only a few times. Its antigen is not identified. V was clipped by 4 bases and J by 2 bases, with 12 bases between them. This CDR3 is 13 amino acids long. CDR1 and CDR2 from the germline V gene are DFQATT and SNEGSKA (reference sequence). Each CDR3 protein is one row after TCRdb ran MiXCR on the 5' RACE reads. The table has 400,000 or so distinct CDR3 sequences, around 20% seen once. Study conclusions and caveats: The pre-infection memory compartment contained some responding clones, suggesting cross-reactive memory joined.

The chain couples TRBV20-1 to TRBJ2-7; D not certain. This receptor was identified in an adult woman who had mild COVID-19 (a few samples of this study predate the infection). Cell type and time point are not known. The sample was PBMCs or a T cell subset sorted from them (not recorded which). Written as DNA, the CDR3 is TGCAGTGCTATCAACGGCGGAACCTACGAGCAGTACTTC. Protein sequence: CSAINGGTYEQYF.